This TCR beta chain originates from a study of T cells in Graves' hyperthyroidism and ophthalmopathy (dated 2019 in TCRdb). Background for the entire study: Peripheral blood was collected at initial diagnosis, before any treatment. To identify distinguishing TCR V-J signatures, a discovery cohort of 100 or so patients was used, comprising 43 with Graves' ophthalmopathy and 57 with stable Graves' hyperthyroidism. Whether ophthalmopathy could be predicted prospectively was tested in an independent validation cohort made up of 18 to 20 hyperthyroidism patients plus 17 patients who later progressed to ophthalmopathy. The 90 or so discovery patients were randomly split 7:3 into training and test sets. In addition, the study compared T-cell repertoires in thyroid tissue and in blood from about 6 Graves' hyperthyroidism patients. Once sampling was done, hyperthyroidism patients were given methimazole at a starting dose of 30 mg daily, whereas ophthalmopathy patients were given high-dose intravenous methylprednisolone. The paper describes TCR Vbeta CDR3 sequencing of fewer than 150 peripheral blood samples, made up of under 50 ophthalmopathy patients, over 70 hyperthyroidism patients and 17 progressor patients. Results the study describes overall, beyond this receptor: No statistical method was used to set the sample size in advance, and investigators knew the group allocation. In validation, the model predicted progression to ophthalmopathy a median of roughly 6.5 months before onset, with roughly 70% sensitivity and just under 75% specificity. Blood samples also contained most of the expanded thyroid clonotypes (frequency above 0.001), which suggests that blood repertoires may reflect thyroid immune responses. A model built on a 13 V-J signature distinguished ophthalmopathy from stable hyperthyroidism, reaching 85% to 90% sensitivity and around 81% specificity in cross-validation and 80%/75% in testing.

Including cysteine and phenylalanine, the CDR3 has 15 amino acids. Of all the DNA, just the CDR3 is kept, 45 bases in frame from base 1. Reading the germline V gene gives CDR1 MGHDK and CDR2 SYGVNS. V is pruned by 2 bases and J by 2 bases, leaving 3 bases of the junction without a gene match. In the ophthalmopathy patients, disease was moderately to severely active, with a Clinical Activity Score of 3 or more, a NOSPECS grade of 4 or more, and a duration of less than 3 months. Patients with uncontrolled infections, other autoimmune diseases, pregnancy or lactation were excluded. Clinical symptoms, serum thyroxine and TRAb, thyroid ultrasound, and orbital computed tomography formed the basis for the diagnoses. PBMCs were separated from 10 ml of fresh peripheral blood using Ficoll-Paque density gradient centrifugation. Trizol reagent was used to extract total RNA, and RNA quality was then checked on an Agilent 2100 Bioanalyzer.

Amplification of TCR beta CDR3 regions was carried out from RNA transcripts. The TCR CDR3 was subjected to a first round of RT-PCR using the HTBI primer set and the Qiagen OneStep RT-PCR kit. Libraries were constructed in a second round of multiplex PCR, after which size selection and purification were performed. Paired-end sequencing of the libraries was performed with 100 bp reads on an Illumina HiSeq2000. In the paper's pipeline: SOAPnuke was used to process the raw data, throwing out any read that contained adapters or uncalled bases, had a mean Phred below 15, or lacked an exact constant-primer or identifier match. High-quality paired reads were merged using COPE v1.2.5, and each unique nucleotide sequence was defined as a clonotype. MiTCR v1.1 was used to align clonotypes to the IMGT TRBV, TRBD and TRBJ reference segments. Analysis was restricted to V-J combinations with a frequency above 0.0001, which covered 98% to 99.2% of repertoires. The TCS score was defined as F50 (clonal expansion) divided by E x V (chaos), with BLOSUM62-based TCRdist calculated between CDR3 peptides within each V-J. Welch's t-statistics and random forest reduced fewer than 550 V-J features to fewer than 15, which were used in a naive Bayes classifier (R e1071). TCRdb reprocessing: public reads trimmed at Q25 with fastp, clones called with MiXCR, in-frame beta chains kept. Rows are combined by CDR3 protein, so each entry shows the most common genes and DNA. TCRdb, rather than the study authors, made the V and J calls. This sample has about 270,000 distinct CDR3 sequences in its table, and 22% of those were observed once. About 60% of the sample comes from the top ten.

The table lists this clonotype with a few counts. The antigen it recognizes is unknown. Base qualities were left out, and no much larger clone turns up one base away. The chain couples TRBV25-1 to TRBJ2-7; 10 central bases correspond to TRBD1. The clonotype originates from a man aged 25 to 40 with Graves' ophthalmopathy. The material sequenced was blood. The CDR3 protein: CASSEPGQGTYEQYF. The bases read TGTGCCAGCAGTGAACCGGGACAGGGGACCTACGAGCAGTACTTC.